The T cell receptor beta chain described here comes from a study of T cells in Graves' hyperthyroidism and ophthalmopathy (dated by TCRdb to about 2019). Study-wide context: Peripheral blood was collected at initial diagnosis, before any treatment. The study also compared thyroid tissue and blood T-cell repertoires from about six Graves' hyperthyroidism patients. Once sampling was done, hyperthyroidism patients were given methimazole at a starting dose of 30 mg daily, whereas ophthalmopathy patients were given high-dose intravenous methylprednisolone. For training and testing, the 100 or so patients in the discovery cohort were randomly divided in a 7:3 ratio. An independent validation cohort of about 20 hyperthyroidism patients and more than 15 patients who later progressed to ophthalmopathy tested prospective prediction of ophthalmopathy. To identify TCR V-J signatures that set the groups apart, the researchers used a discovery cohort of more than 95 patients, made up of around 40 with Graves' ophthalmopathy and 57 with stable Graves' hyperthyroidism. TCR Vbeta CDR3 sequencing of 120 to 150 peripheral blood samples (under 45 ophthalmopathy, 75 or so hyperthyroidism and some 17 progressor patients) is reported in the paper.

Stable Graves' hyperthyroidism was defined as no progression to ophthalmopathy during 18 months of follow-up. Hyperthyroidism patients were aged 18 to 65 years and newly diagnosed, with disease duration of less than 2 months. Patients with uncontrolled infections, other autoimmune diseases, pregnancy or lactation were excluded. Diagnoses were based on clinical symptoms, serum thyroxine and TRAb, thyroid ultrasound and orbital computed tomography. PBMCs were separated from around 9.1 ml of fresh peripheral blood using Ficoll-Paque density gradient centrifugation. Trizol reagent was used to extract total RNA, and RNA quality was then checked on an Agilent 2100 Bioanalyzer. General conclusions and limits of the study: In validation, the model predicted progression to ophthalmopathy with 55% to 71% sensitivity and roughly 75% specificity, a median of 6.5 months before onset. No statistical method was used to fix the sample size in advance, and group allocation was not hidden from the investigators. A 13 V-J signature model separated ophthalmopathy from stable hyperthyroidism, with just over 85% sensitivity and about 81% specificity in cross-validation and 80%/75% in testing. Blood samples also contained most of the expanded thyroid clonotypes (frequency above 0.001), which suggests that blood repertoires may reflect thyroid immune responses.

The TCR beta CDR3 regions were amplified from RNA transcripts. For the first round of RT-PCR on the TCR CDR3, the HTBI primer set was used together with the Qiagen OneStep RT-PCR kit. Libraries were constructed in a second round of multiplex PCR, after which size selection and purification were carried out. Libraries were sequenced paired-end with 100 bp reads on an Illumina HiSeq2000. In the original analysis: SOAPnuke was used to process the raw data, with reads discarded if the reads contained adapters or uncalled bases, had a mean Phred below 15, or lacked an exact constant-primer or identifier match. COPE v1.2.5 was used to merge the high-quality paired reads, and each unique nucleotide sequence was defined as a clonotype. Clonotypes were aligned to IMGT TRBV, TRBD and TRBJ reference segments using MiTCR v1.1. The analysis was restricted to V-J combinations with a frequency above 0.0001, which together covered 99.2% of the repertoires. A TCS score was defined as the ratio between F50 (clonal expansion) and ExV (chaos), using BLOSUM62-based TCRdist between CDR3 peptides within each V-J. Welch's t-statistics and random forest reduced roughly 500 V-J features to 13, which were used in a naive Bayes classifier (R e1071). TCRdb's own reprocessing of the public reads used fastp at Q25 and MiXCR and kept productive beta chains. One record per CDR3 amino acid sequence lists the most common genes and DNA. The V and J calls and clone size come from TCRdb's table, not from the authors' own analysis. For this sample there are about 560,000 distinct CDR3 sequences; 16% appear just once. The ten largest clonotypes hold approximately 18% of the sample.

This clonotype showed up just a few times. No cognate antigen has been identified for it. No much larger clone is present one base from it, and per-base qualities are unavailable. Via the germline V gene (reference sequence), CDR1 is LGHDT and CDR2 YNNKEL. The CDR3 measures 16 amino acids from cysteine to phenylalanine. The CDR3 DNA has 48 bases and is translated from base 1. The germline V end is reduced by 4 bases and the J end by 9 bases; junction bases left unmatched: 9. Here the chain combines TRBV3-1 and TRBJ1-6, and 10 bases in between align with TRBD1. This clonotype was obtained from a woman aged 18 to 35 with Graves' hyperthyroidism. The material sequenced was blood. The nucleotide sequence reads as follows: TGTGCCAGCAGCCCCGAGGACAGGGGGAACAGTTCACCCCTCCACTTT. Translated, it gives CASSPEDRGNSSPLHF.